A single sample is the source of the 23 T cell receptor beta chains below, sequenced in a study of cytomegalovirus exposure and HLA in healthy donors. The method was immunoSEQ multiplex PCR; TCRdb's version includes in-frame clones alone and lacks a portion of them. This sample carries tens of thousands of clones, approximately 94% of them seen once, and the ten largest clones take roughly 3.2%. Source material: PBMCs. These receptors were taken from a woman younger than 30 in good health and CMV-seropositive.

The CDR3 loop is CASSRLTGGMGNTEAFF. The DNA for the CDR3 is TGTGCCAGCAGCCGGTTAACAGGGGGCATGGGAAACACTGAAGCTTTCTTT. J is TRBJ1-1 and V is TRBV28, with 9 bases lining up with TRBD1. J lost 2 bases, V lost 6 bases, and 13 bases had no gene match. This CDR3 is 17 amino acids long. Looked up from germline, CDR1 is MDHEN and CDR2 is SYDVKM.

This clone appeared a single time. V usage is TRBV7-9 and J usage is TRBJ1-2, with D unresolved. Germline V gives CDR1 SEHNR, CDR2 FQNEAQ (reference sequence). Trimming removed 5 bases from V and 0 bases from J, with 10 bases in between. The CDR3 loop spans 14 amino acids. DNA of the CDR3: TGTGCCAGCAGCCGAGACACGGCTAACTATGGCTACACCTTC. Translating it yields CASSRDTANYGYTF.

This chain's CDR3 is CASSNHGTGLANYGYTF. CDR3 coding DNA: TGTGCCAGCAGCAACCACGGGACAGGACTAGCTAACTATGGCTACACCTTC. This rearrangement joins TRBV28 to TRBJ1-2; TRBD1 aligns across 8 bases. The trim removed 6 bases at V and 0 bases at J, leaving 12 bases unmatched. The CDR3 sequence is 17 residues long. The germline CDR1 and CDR2 sequences are MDHEN and SYDVKM.

V gene TRBV6-1 combines with J gene TRBJ1-2; D remains ambiguous. CDR1 and CDR2 (germline): MNHNS, SASEGT. The CDR3 has 13 residues. V was pared by 4 bases and J by 1 base, with 7 bases between. In DNA, the CDR3 is TGTGCCAGCAGTGTCGACATTAACTATGGCTACACCTTC. It specifies CASSVDINYGYTF.

The V gene is TRBV11-2, the J gene TRBJ2-3, with 15 bases matching TRBD2. The CDR3 covers 18 residues. V was pared by 4 bases and J by 3 bases, with 8 bases of the junction left unmatched. CDR1 is SGHAT and CDR2 is FQNNGV in the germline V gene. CDR3 sequence (DNA): TGTGCCAGCAGCTCCAGCGGACTAGCGGGAGGGCCGACAGATACGCAGTATTTT. This translates into CASSSSGLAGGPTDTQYF.

This clone was recorded once. The V and J genes are TRBV4-3 and TRBJ2-7; TRBD1 agrees at 8 bases. With V trimmed by 3 bases and J by 5 bases, 6 bases remained unmatched. Germline V lookup: CDR1 LGHNA, CDR2 YSLEER. The CDR3 runs 14 residues. CDR3 DNA: TGCGCCAGCAGCCACCGGACAGGGATAGACGAGCAGTACTTC. Residues: CASSHRTGIDEQYF.

J is TRBJ2-2 and V is TRBV5-6; 14 bases fit TRBD2. This CDR3 spans 18 amino acids. Unmatched junction bases numbered 5, after V lost 4 bases and J lost 0 bases. The V gene's germline CDR1 is SGHDT and CDR2 YYEEEE. The CDR3 DNA follows: TGTGCCAGCAGCCCGGGACTAGCGGGGGCCGCGAACACCGGGGAGCTGTTTTTT. Its translation is CASSPGLAGAANTGELFF.

In nucleotides, the CDR3 is TGTGCCAGCAGCCCCTCGGCGGGGCGTGCGAACACCGGGGAGCTGTTTTTT. It encodes CASSPSAGRANTGELFF. This sequence joins TRBV4-2 and TRBJ2-2; TRBD2 is a possible D gene (6 bases). The germline gives CDR1 LGHNA, CDR2 YNFKEQ. This CDR3 comprises 17 residues. V lost 4 bases to trimming and J lost 0 bases, with 15 bases between them.

The chain has TRBV4-1 and TRBJ2-4; D perhaps matches TRBD2 (6 bases). From germline, CDR1 is MGHRA and CDR2 YSYEKL. The ends were cut back, 2 bases at V and 7 bases at J, with 15 bases in the middle. This CDR3 comprises 15 residues. DNA for the CDR3: TGCGCCAGCAGCCAAACCCCCCCTGGGGGGAACATTCAGTACTTC. It is translated as CASSQTPPGGNIQYF.

This clone was observed a single time. The gene calls are TRBV15 and TRBJ1-1; tentative D call: TRBD1 (5 bases). V dropped 2 bases and J dropped 3 bases, with 19 bases sitting between them. This CDR3 is 17 amino acids long. Germline V lookup: CDR1 LNHNV, CDR2 YYDKDF (reference sequence). CDR3 in DNA: TGTGCCACCAGCAGAACGCTCCGGACAAACCCCGACACTGAAGCTTTCTTT. Amino acids: CATSRTLRTNPDTEAFF.

This sequence joins TRBV19 and TRBJ2-1; D may be TRBD1 (5 bases). With 3 bases removed from V and 6 bases from J, the gap between germline ends came to 9 bases. The CDR3 sequence is 13 residues long. The germline V gene encodes CDR1 LNHDA and CDR2 SQIVND (reference sequence). CDR3 sequence: CASSISQGNEQFF. CDR3 sequence (DNA): TGTGCCAGTAGTATTTCGCAGGGCAATGAGCAGTTCTTC.

The chain couples TRBV9 to TRBJ1-2; 7 bases map to TRBD1. With 3 bases clipped from V and 2 bases from J, the junction kept 1 base outside the gene matches. The CDR3 is made up of 13 amino acids. Germline CDR1 reads SGDLS; CDR2 reads YYNGEE. The CDR3 nucleotides read TGTGCCAGCAGCGAACAGGGGAACTATGGCTACACCTTC. Translating gives CASSEQGNYGYTF. Looking up the rest from reference TRBV9 and TRBJ1-2 gives the full variable domain: DSGVTQTPKHLITATGQRVTLRCSPRSGDLSVYWYQQSLDQGLQFLIQYYNGEERAKGNILERFSAQQFPDLHSELNLSSLELGDSALYFCASSEQGNYGYTFGSGTRLTVV.

This clone was observed a handful of times. The chain combines TRBV28 with TRBJ2-1; 12 positions agree with TRBD2. Germline V lookup: CDR1 MDHEN, CDR2 SYDVKM. The CDR3 runs 13 residues. J gave up 10 bases and V 6 bases, and 4 bases lay outside the gene matches. The CDR3: CASRPGLAGEQFF. DNA of the CDR3: TGTGCCAGCAGACCCGGACTAGCGGGAGAGCAGTTCTTC.

The rearrangement uses TRBV28 and TRBJ2-6; 11 bases match TRBD1. The CDR3 extends over 18 amino acids. The germline gives CDR1 MDHEN, CDR2 SYDVKM. The V segment lost 6 bases and the J segment 4 bases; nucleotides outside the gene matches: 11. CDR3 region: CASRPEGQGVSGANVLTF. The CDR3 coding sequence is TGTGCCAGCAGGCCCGAGGGACAGGGGGTCTCGGGGGCCAACGTCCTGACTTTC. Using reference TRBV28 and TRBJ2-6 for the parts outside the CDR3, the full variable domain is DVKVTQSSRYLVKRTGEKVFLECVQDMDHENMFWYRQDPGLGLRLIYFSYDVKMKEKGDIPEGYSVSREKKERFSLILESASTNQTSMYLCASRPEGQGVSGANVLTFGAGSRLTVL.

V usage is TRBV6-5 and J usage is TRBJ1-3, with a weak D call TRBD1 (5 bases). The CDR3 runs to 13 residues. Germline-derived CDR1 and CDR2 are MNHEY and SVGAGI. The germline V and J ends were trimmed by 0 bases and 7 bases, with 7 bases remaining between them. CDR3 amino acids: CASSYSRQNTIYF. CDR3 bases: TGTGCCAGCAGTTACTCAAGACAGAACACCATATATTTT.

The genes are TRBV5-1 and TRBJ2-2; tentative D call: TRBD2 (5 bases). Trimming took 0 bases from V and 2 from J, leaving 11 bases between them. CDR1 is SGHRS, CDR2 YFSETQ, per germline. The CDR3 covers 16 residues. This chain's CDR3 is CASSLGHRDNTGELFF. As DNA, the CDR3 is TGCGCCAGCAGCTTGGGTCACCGGGATAACACCGGGGAGCTGTTTTTT.

The V and J genes are TRBV5-4 and TRBJ2-3; a weak D match, TRBD2 (6 bases). Trimming removed 4 bases from V and 3 bases from J, with 15 bases in between. Germline CDR1 SGHNT, CDR2 YYREEE (reference sequence). CDR3 size: 15 residues. The chain's CDR3 is CASSPTSRGTDTQYF. The CDR3 bases are TGTGCCAGCAGCCCGACTAGTAGGGGAACAGATACGCAGTATTTT.

J is TRBJ2-5 and V is TRBV5-1; tentatively, D is TRBD1 (5 bases). Germline CDR1 is SGHRS and CDR2 is YFSETQ. This CDR3 is 16 amino acids long. V lost 4 bases to trimming and J lost 0 bases, with 16 bases between them. The CDR3 is CASSPDTRQYQETQYF. CDR3 coding DNA: TGCGCCAGCAGCCCCGATACGCGACAGTACCAAGAGACCCAGTACTTC.

V gene TRBV19 combines with J gene TRBJ1-1; 7 nucleotides match TRBD1. After removal of 8 bases from V and 0 bases from J, the junction contained 6 bases not matched to a gene. Germline CDR1 and CDR2: LNHDA and SQIVND (reference sequence). CDR3 size: 14 residues. The CDR3 nucleotides read TGTGCCAGTGCAGAGGGACAGCTGAACACTGAAGCTTTCTTT. It encodes CASAEGQLNTEAFF.

The rearrangement uses TRBV19 and TRBJ1-1; D is ambiguous. Trimming shortened V by 7 bases and J by 4 bases, and 13 bases separated the two germline ends. There are 13 residues in the CDR3. Germline V lookup: CDR1 LNHDA, CDR2 SQIVND (reference sequence). The CDR3 bases are TGTGCCAGTACCCTAGACCCGGGCACTGAAGCTTTCTTT. Amino acids: CASTLDPGTEAFF.

V usage is TRBV27 and J usage is TRBJ2-7; TRBD1 might be the D (6 bases). Germline V gene sequence: CDR1 MNHEY, CDR2 SMNVEV (reference sequence). Trimming removed 3 bases from V and 0 bases from J, with 12 bases in between. CDR3 size: 15 residues. This CDR3 is CASSFAGTYSYEQYF. CDR3 in DNA: TGTGCCAGCAGTTTTGCTGGGACATACTCCTACGAGCAGTACTTC.

Written as DNA, the CDR3 is TGTGCCAGCAGCTTGGGCCTGATCTTGACCGGGGAGCTGTTTTTT. Its translation is CASSLGLILTGELFF. This rearrangement joins TRBV11-2 to TRBJ2-2; D is ambiguous. Looked up from germline, CDR1 is SGHAT and CDR2 is FQNNGV. V gave up 3 bases and J gave up 5 bases, with 13 bases separating them. The CDR3 sequence is 15 residues long.

The chain carries TRBV19 and TRBJ1-1, with TRBD1 matching 7 bases. The J segment lost 8 bases and the V segment lost 1 base, leaving 4 bases of the junction unmatched. Germline values: CDR1 LNHDA, CDR2 SQIVND (reference sequence). The CDR3 has 13 residues. CDR3 coding DNA: TGTGCCAGTAGTATAGTAGGGGGCGGAGAAGCTTTCTTT. This encodes CASSIVGGGEAFF.